This T cell receptor (beta chain) was recorded in a study of early T cells in non-severe SARS-CoV-2 infection. Overall study context: The study sequenced bulk RNA from unsorted whole blood, with chains unpaired. Findings and caveats of the study: Matching results from VDJdb favored anti-spike CD8 responses, leaving private and CD4 specificities undetected.

Unique molecular identifiers were affixed to single, distinct cDNA molecules. TCRdb re-analysed the 5' RACE reads in MiXCR, keeping a single row per CDR3 protein. This sample has around 72,000 distinct CDR3 sequences, with 10% found just once. There are 15 residues in the CDR3. The ends lost 5 bases at V and 4 bases at J; junction bases unmatched: 7. The V gene's germline CDR1 is MNHEY and CDR2 SMNVEV (reference sequence). This clonotype was counted between two and nine times. Its specificity is not known. The chain has TRBV27 and TRBJ2-1; 8 bases agree with TRBD1. The receptor was derived from an adult who was a healthcare worker with PCR-confirmed SARS-CoV-2 infection or an uninfected control (not recorded which). This material consisted of whole blood, taken at baseline. CDR3 residues: CASSTQGELYNEQFF. In DNA form, the CDR3 reads TGTGCCAGCAGTACACAGGGGGAGTTATACAATGAGCAGTTCTTC.